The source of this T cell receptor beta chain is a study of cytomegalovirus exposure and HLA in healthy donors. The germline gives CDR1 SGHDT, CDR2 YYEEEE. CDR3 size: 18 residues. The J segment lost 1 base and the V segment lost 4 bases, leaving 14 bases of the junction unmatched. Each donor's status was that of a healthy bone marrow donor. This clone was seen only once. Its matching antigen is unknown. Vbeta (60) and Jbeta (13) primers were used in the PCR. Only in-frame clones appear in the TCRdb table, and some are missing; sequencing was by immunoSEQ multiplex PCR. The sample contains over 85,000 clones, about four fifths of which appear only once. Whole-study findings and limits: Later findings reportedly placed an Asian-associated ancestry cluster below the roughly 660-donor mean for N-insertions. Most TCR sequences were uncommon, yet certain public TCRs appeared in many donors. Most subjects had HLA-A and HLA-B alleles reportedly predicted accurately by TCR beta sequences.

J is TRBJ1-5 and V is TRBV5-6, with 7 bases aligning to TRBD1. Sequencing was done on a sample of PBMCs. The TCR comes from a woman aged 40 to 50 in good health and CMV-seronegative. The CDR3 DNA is TGTGCCAGCAGCCGAAGACAGGGCGGACTTGGGAGCAATCAGCCCCAGCATTTT. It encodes CASSRRQGGLGSNQPQHF.